Following are 6 T cell receptor beta chains from one sample sequenced in a study of blood T cell repertoires in COVID-19. Clones were read by immunoSEQ multiplex PCR, and TCRdb kept only the in-frame ones, dropping some. The table shows 85,000 to 120,000 clones, with over 55% occurring only once. The sequencing sample was made of peripheral blood. Receptors originate from a human donor with acute or convalescent COVID-19. The donor label of this sample is uncertain.

The rearrangement joins TRBV3-1 (or the pseudogene TRBV3-2) to TRBJ1-2; D not certain. Between the trimmed V and J ends, which lost 4 bases and 8 bases, there was a span of 17 bases. The CDR3 sequence is 14 residues long. Germline V lookup: CDR1 LGHDT, CDR2 YNNKEL (reference sequence). CDR3 region: CASSPRVQDEGYTF. The CDR3 coding sequence is TGTGCCAGCAGCCCCCGCGTCCAGGATGAAGGCTACACCTTC.

This clone was seen more than once but under ten times. This chain links TRBV19 with TRBJ1-2, with 7 bases fitting TRBD1. V was clipped by 5 bases and J by 2 bases; unmatched bases: 5. The CDR3 has 14 residues. The germline gives CDR1 LNHDA, CDR2 SQIVND (reference sequence). The DNA of the CDR3 is TGTGCCAGTAGTTACCAGGGGGTAAACTATGGCTACACCTTC. It translates to CASSYQGVNYGYTF.

This clone was observed many times. The J gene is TRBJ1-1, the V gene TRBV7-8; tentatively, D is TRBD1 (6 bases). Germline assignment: CDR1 SGHVS and CDR2 FQNEAQ. The CDR3 spans 17 residues. The V end lost 3 bases, the J end lost 3 bases, and 20 bases lay between the germline ends. For the CDR3, the DNA is TGTGCCAGCAGCTTCTCGGTAGGGGGACACAAATACACTGAAGCTTTCTTT. This sequence encodes CASSFSVGGHKYTEAFF.

V usage is TRBV3-1 (or the pseudogene TRBV3-2) and J usage is TRBJ1-3, with 8 bases identical to TRBD1. Looked up from germline, CDR1 is LGHDT and CDR2 is YNNKEL (reference sequence). CDR3 length equals 16 residues. J gave up 0 bases and V 4 bases, and 5 bases lay outside the gene matches. CDR3 sequence reads: CASSPQGAISGNTIYF. Here the CDR3 DNA reads TGTGCCAGCAGCCCTCAGGGGGCGATCTCTGGAAACACCATATATTTT.

The chain uses TRBV9 and TRBJ1-2; 7 nucleotides agree with TRBD1. CDR1 and CDR2 (germline): SGDLS, YYNGEE. Germline trimming cut 4 bases from V and 9 bases from J; bases unmatched to any gene: 12. CDR3 size: 14 residues. DNA of the CDR3: TGTGCCAGCAGCTTCCGGGACAGTCGATCGCGCTACACCTTC. Amino acid sequence: CASSFRDSRSRYTF.

The rearrangement joins TRBV12-3 or TRBV12-4 to TRBJ2-2; no clear D. This CDR3 region has 11 residues. The germline V and J ends were trimmed by 8 bases and 7 bases, with 8 bases remaining between them. The CDR3 spells CASHSRGELFF. The DNA for the CDR3 is TGTGCCAGCCACAGTCGCGGGGAGCTGTTTTTT.